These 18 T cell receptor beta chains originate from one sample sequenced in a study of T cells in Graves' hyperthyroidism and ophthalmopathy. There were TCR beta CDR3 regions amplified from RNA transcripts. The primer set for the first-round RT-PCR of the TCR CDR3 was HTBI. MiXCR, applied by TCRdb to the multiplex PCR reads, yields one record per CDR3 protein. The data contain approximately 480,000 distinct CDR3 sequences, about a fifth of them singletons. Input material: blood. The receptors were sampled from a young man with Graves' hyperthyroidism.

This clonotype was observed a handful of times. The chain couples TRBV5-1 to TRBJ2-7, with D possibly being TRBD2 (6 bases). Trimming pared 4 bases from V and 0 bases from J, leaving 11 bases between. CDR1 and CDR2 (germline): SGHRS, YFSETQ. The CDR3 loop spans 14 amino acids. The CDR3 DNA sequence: TGCGCCAGCAGCCCTGCGGGGCGCTCCTACGAGCAGTACTTC. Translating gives CASSPAGRSYEQYF.

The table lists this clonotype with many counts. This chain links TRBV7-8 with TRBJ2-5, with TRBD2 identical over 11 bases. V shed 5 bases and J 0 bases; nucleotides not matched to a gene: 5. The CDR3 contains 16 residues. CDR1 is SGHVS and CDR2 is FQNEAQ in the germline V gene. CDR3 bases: TGTGCCAGCAGCCCCAAACTAGCGGGGGACCAAGAGACCCAGTACTTC. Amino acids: CASSPKLAGDQETQYF.

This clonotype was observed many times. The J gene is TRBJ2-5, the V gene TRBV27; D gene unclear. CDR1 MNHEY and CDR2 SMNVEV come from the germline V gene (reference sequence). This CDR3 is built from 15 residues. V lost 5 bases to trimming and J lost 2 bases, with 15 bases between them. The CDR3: CASSASRVTQETQYF. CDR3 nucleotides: TGTGCCAGCAGTGCCTCAAGGGTCACTCAAGAGACCCAGTACTTC.

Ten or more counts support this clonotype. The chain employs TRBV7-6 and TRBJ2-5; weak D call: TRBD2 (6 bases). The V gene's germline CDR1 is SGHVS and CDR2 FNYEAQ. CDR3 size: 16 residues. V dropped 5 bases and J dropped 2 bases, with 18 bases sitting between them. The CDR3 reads CASSTWGRREQETQYF. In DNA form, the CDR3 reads TGTGCCAGCAGCACCTGGGGGAGGAGGGAACAAGAGACCCAGTACTTC.

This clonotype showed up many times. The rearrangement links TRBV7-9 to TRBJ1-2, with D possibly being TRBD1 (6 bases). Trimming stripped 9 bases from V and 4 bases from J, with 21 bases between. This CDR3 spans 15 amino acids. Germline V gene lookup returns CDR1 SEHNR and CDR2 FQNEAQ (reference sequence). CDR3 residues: CASRGRAGEVYGYTF. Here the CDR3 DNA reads TGTGCCAGTAGAGGGAGAGCAGGGGAGGTCTATGGCTACACCTTC.

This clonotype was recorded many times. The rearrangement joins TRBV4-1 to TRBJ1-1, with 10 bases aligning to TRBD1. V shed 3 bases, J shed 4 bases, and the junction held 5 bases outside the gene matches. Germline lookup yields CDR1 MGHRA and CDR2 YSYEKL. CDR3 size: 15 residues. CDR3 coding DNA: TGCGCCAGCAGCCAGGGGACAGGGGTTGGCACTGAAGCTTTCTTT. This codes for CASSQGTGVGTEAFF.

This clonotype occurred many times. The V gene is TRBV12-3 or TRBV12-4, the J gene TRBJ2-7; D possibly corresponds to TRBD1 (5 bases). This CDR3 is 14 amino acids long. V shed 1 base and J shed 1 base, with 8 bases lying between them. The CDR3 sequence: CASSLGTNSYEQYF. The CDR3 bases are TGTGCCAGCAGTTTAGGGACAAATTCCTACGAGCAGTACTTC.

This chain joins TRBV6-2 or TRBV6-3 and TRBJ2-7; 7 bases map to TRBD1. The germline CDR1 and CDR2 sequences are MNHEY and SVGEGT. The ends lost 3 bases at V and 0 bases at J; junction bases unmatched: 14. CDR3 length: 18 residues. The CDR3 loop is CASSYHFVTGAISYEQYF. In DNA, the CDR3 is TGTGCCAGCAGTTATCACTTCGTTACAGGGGCAATCTCCTACGAGCAGTACTTC.

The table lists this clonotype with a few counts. CDR3 DNA sequence: TGTGCCAGCAGCTCAAGAGTTATGGACTCCTACGAGCAGTACTTC. Protein: CASSSRVMDSYEQYF. The chain uses TRBV7-9 and TRBJ2-7, with D hard to call. CDR1 is SEHNR and CDR2 is FQNEAQ in the germline V gene (reference sequence). CDR3 length: 15 residues. V shed 4 bases and J shed 0 bases, with 13 bases lying between them. Full variable domain (missing parts from reference TRBV7-9 and TRBJ2-7): DTGVSQNPRHKITKRGQNVTFRCDPISEHNRLYWYRQTLGQGPEFLTYFQNEAQLEKSRLLSDRFSAERPKGSFSTLEIQRTEQGDSAMYLCASSSRVMDSYEQYFGPGTRLTVT.

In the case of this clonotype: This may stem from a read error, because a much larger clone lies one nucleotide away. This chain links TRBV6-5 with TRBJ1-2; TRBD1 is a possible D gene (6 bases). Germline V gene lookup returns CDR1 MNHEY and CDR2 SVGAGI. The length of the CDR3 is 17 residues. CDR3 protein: CASSSKPGGARGYGFTF. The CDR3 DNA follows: TGTGCCAGCAGTTCTAAGCCGGGGGGGGCGCGGGGCTATGGCTTCACCTTC.

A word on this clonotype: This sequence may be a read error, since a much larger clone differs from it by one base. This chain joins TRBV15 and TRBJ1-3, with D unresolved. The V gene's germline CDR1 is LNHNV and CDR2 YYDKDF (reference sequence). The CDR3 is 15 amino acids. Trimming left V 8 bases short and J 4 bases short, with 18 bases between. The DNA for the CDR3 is TGTGCCACCGGCGAAGTACGGGGATCCGGAAACACCATATATTTT. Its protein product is CATGEVRGSGNTIYF.

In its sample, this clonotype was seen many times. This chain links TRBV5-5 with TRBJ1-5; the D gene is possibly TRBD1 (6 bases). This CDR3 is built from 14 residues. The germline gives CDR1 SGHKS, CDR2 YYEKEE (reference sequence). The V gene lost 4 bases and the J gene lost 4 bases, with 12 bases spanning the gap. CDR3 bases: TGTGCCAGCAGCACCGGACAGACGAATCAGCCCCAGCATTTT. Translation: CASSTGQTNQPQHF.

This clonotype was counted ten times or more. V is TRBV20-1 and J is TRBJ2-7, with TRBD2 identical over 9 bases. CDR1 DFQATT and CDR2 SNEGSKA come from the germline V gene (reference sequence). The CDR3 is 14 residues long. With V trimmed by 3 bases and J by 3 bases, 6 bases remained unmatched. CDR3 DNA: TGCAGTGCTAGGTCTGCTAGCGGGGTCTACGAGCAGTACTTC. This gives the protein CSARSASGVYEQYF.

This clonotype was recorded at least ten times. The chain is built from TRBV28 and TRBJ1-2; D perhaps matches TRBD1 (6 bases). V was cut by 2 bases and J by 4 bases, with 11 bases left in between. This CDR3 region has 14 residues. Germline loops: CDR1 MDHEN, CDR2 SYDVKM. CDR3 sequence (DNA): TGTGCCAGCAGTTTAGGGCAGGGGTTCTATGGCTACACCTTC. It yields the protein CASSLGQGFYGYTF.

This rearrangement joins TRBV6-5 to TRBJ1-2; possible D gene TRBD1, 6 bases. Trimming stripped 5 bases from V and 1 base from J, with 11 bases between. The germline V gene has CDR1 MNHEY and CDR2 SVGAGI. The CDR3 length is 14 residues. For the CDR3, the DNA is TGTGCCAGCAGTACTGGACAGAATAACTATGGCTACACCTTC. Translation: CASSTGQNNYGYTF.

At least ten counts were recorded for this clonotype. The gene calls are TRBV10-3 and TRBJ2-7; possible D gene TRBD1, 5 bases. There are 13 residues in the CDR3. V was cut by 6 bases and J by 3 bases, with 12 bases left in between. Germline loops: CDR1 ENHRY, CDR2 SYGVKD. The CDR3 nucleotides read TGTGCCATCAGGCCAGGGCCCAACTACGAGCAGTACTTC. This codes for CAIRPGPNYEQYF.

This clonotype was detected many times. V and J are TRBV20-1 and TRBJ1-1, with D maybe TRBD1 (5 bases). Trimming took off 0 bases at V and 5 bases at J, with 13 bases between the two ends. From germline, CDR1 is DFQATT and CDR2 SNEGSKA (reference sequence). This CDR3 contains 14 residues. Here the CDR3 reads CSARDVREWTEAFF. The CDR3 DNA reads TGCAGTGCTAGAGATGTCAGGGAGTGGACTGAAGCTTTCTTT.

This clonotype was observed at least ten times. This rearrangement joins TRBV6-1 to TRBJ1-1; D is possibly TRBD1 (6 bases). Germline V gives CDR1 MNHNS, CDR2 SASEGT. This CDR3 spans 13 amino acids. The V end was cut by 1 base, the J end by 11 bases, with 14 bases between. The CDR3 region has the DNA TGTGCCAGCAGTGAAGGGGAACAGGGATGGGCTTTCTTT. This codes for CASSEGEQGWAFF.